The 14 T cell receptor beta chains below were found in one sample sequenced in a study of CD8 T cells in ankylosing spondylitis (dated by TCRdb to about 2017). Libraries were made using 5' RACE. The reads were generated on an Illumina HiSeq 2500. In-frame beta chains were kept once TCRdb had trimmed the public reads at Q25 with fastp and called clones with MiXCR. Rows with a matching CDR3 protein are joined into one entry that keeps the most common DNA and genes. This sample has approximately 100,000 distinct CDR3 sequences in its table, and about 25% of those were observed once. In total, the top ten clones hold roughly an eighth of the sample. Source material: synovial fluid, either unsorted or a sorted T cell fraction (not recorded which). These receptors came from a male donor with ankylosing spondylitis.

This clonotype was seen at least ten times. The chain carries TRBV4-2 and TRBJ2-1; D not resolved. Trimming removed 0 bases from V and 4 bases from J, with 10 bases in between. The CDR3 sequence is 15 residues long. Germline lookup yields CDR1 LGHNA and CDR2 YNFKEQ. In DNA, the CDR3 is TGTGCCAGCAGCCAAGACCGTCTAGATTACAATGAGCAGTTCTTC. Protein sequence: CASSQDRLDYNEQFF.

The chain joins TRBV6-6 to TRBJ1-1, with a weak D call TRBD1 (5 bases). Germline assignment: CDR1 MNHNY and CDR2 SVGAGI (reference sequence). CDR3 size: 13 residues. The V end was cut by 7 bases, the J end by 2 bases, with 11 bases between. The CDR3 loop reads CASIGAGNTEAFF. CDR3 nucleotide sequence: TGTGCCAGCATCGGGGCGGGAAACACTGAAGCTTTCTTT.

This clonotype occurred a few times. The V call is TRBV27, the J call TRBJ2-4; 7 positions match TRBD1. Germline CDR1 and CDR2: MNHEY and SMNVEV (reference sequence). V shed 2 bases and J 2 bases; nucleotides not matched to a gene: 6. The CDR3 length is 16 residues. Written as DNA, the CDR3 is TGTGCCAGCAGTTTAAGGGCAGGGGGAACCAAAAACATTCAGTACTTC. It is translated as CASSLRAGGTKNIQYF.

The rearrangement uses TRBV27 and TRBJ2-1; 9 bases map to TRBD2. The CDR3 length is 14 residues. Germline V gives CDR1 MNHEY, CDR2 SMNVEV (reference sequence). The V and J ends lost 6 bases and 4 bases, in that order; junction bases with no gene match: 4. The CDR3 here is CASSRLADYNEQFF. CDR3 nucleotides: TGTGCCAGCAGCAGACTAGCGGATTACAATGAGCAGTTCTTC.

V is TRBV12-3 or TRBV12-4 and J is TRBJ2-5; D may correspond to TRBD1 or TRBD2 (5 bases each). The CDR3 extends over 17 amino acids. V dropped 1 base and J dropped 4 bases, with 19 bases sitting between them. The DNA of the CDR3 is TGTGCCAGCAGTTTAGGTCCGGGACGCTCACGTGGAGAGACCCAGTACTTC. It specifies CASSLGPGRSRGETQYF.

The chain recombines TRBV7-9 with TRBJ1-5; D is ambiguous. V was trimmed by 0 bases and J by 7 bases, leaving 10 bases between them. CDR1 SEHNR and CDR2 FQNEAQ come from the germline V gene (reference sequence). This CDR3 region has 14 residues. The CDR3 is CASSLAGGRQPQHF. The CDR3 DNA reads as TGTGCCAGCAGCTTAGCGGGAGGGCGCCAGCCCCAGCATTTT.

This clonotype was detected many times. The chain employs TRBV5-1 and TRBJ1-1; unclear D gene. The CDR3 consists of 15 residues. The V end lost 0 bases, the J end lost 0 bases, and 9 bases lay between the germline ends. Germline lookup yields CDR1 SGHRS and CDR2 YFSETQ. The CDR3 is CASSLGSSMNTEAFF. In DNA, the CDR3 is TGCGCCAGCAGCTTGGGCTCCAGCATGAACACTGAAGCTTTCTTT.

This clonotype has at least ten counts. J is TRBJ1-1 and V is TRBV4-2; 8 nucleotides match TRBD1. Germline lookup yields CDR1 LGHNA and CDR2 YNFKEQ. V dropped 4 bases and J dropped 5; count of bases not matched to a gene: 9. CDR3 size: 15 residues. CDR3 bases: TGTGCCAGCAGCCCATCGGACAGGGTGGAGACTGAAGCTTTCTTT. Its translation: CASSPSDRVETEAFF.

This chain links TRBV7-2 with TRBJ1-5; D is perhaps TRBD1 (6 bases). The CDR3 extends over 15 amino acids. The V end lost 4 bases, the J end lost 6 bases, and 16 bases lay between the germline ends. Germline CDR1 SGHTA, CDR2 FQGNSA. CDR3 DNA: TGTGCCAGCAGCTCAGTGACAGGAGAGGTTCAGCCCCAGCATTTT. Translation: CASSSVTGEVQPQHF.

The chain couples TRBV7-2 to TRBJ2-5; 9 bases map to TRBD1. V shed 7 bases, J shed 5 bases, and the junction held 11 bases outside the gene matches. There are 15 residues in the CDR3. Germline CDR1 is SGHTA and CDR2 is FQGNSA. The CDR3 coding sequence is TGTGCCAGCAACCTAAGGACAGGGGTCTGGGAGACCCAGTACTTC. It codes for CASNLRTGVWETQYF.

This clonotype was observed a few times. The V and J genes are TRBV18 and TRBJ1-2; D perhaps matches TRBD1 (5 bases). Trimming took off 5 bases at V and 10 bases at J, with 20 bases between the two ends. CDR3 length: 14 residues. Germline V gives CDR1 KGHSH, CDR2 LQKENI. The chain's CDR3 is CASSSSNGARDYTF. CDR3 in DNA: TGTGCCAGCTCAAGTAGTAACGGGGCGCGAGACTACACCTTC.

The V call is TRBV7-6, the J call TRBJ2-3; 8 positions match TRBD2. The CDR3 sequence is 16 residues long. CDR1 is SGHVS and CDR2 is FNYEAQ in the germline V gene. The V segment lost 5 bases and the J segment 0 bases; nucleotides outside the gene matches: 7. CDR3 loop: CASSKFSGTSTDTQYF. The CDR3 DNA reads TGTGCCAGCAGCAAGTTTAGCGGGACTAGCACAGATACGCAGTATTTT. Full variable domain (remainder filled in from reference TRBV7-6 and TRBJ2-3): GAGVSQSPRYKVTKRGQDVALRCDPISGHVSLYWYRQALGQGPEFLTYFNYEAQQDKSGLPNDRFSAERPEGSISTLTIQRTEQRDSAMYRCASSKFSGTSTDTQYFGPGTRLTVL.

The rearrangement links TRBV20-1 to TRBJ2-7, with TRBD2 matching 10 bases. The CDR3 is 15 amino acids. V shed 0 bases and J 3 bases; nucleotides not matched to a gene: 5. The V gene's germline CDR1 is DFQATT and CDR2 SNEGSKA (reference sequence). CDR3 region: CSARDQASGSYEQYF. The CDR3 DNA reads TGCAGTGCTAGAGATCAGGCTAGCGGGAGCTACGAGCAGTACTTC.

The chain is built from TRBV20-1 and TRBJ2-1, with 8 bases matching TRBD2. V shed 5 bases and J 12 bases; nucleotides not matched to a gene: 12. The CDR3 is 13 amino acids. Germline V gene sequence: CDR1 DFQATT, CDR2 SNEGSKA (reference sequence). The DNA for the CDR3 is TGCAGTGCTCCGAAACCGGGACTAGGGGCGCAGTTCTTC. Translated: CSAPKPGLGAQFF.